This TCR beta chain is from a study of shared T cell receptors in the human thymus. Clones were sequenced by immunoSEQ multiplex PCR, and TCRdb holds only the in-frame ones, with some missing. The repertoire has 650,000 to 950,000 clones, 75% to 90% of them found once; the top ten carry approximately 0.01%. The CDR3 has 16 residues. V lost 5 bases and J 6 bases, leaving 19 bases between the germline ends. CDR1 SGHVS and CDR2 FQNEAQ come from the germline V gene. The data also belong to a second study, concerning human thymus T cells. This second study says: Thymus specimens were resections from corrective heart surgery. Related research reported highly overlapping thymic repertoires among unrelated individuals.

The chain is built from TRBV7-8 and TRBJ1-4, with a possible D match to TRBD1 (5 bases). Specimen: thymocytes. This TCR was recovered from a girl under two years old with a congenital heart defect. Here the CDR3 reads CASSPMGGGADEKLFF. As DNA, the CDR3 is TGTGCCAGCAGCCCCATGGGGGGAGGGGCGGATGAAAAACTGTTTTTT.